This T cell receptor (beta chain) was recorded in a study of blood T cell repertoires in COVID-19. Study background: Acute-phase and convalescent COVID-19 samples originated in the United States, Italy and Spain. PBMCs, B-cell-depleted T cells, or T cells provided the cDNA or gDNA that made up the material.

This CDR3 spans 14 amino acids. V gave up 6 bases and J gave up 2 bases, with 14 bases separating them. The V gene's germline CDR1 is SGHVS and CDR2 FQNEAQ. Source study methods: Researchers report that nucleated cell counts were estimated from reference gene primer amplification. Method: immunoSEQ multiplex PCR; TCRdb's copy keeps in-frame clones and lacks some. The D gene and trimming were derived from the DNA, and the V and J assignments and clone size from that table. The repertoire holds about 80,000 clones, approximately 80% seen once, with around 16% in the top ten. The receptor was isolated from an elderly woman with acute or convalescent COVID-19. The chain combines TRBV7-8 with TRBJ2-7, with TRBD2 as a possible D gene (5 bases). Sequencing used peripheral blood. The CDR3 region is CASSHPTGTYEQYF. The CDR3 nucleotides read TGTGCCAGCAGTCACCCGACGGGGACCTACGAGCAGTACTTC. The full variable domain, in which reference TRBV7-8 and TRBJ2-7 provide the parts outside the CDR3, is GAGVSQSPRYKVAKRGQDVALRCDPISGHVSLFWYQQALGQGPEFLTYFQNEAQLDKSGLPSDRFFAERPEGSVSTLKIQRTQQEDSAVYLCASSHPTGTYEQYFGPGTRLTVT.